The 24 T cell receptor beta chains below were found in one sample sequenced in a study of blood T cell repertoires in COVID-19. TCRdb's table, derived via immunoSEQ multiplex PCR, lists solely in-frame clones and lacks some. The sample has around 190,000 clones, about 88% seen once. The sequencing input was peripheral blood. The receptors come from a woman of 80 years or more with acute or convalescent COVID-19.

The chain links TRBV4-3 to TRBJ2-6; no definite D call. Germline V gene lookup returns CDR1 LGHNA and CDR2 YSLEER. The CDR3 consists of 16 residues. V was clipped by 0 bases and J by 2 bases, with 8 bases between them. The CDR3 loop reads CASSQDMAAGANVLTF. Here the CDR3 DNA reads TGCGCCAGCAGCCAAGATATGGCGGCTGGGGCCAACGTCCTGACTTTC.

This rearrangement joins TRBV10-3 to TRBJ1-2; tentative D call: TRBD1 (5 bases). CDR3 length: 12 residues. Trimming took off 9 bases at V and 1 base at J, with 9 bases between the two ends. From germline, CDR1 is ENHRY and CDR2 SYGVKD. CDR3 protein: CAISQGNYGYTF. CDR3 DNA sequence: TGTGCCATTTCCCAGGGTAACTATGGCTACACCTTC.

The chain recombines TRBV10-3 with TRBJ2-4; D is possibly TRBD1 (6 bases). V lost 2 bases and J lost 8, with 16 bases in between. Germline V gene sequence: CDR1 ENHRY, CDR2 SYGVKD. The CDR3 runs to 15 residues. Written as DNA, the CDR3 is TGTGCCATCAGTGAGCCTAACAGGGCTGGGGACATTCAGTACTTC. Protein: CAISEPNRAGDIQYF.

V gene TRBV5-1 combines with J gene TRBJ1-1; weak D call: TRBD1 (6 bases). The germline V gene encodes CDR1 SGHRS and CDR2 YFSETQ. This CDR3 is built from 15 residues. Trimming took 0 bases from V and 2 from J, leaving 11 bases between them. CDR3 region: CASSLGTGINTEAFF. Here the CDR3 DNA reads TGCGCCAGCAGCTTGGGTACAGGGATCAACACTGAAGCTTTCTTT.

The gene calls are TRBV18 and TRBJ2-5; TRBD1 agrees at 7 bases. V lost 5 bases and J lost 2; bases outside the gene matches: 8. CDR1 and CDR2 (germline): KGHSH, LQKENI. The CDR3 loop spans 15 amino acids. The CDR3 DNA sequence: TGTGCCAGCTCAGTTTCGGACAGGCATCAAGAGACCCAGTACTTC. Amino acid sequence: CASSVSDRHQETQYF. The variable domain in full, with the rest retrieved from reference TRBV18 and TRBJ2-5, is NAGVMQNPRHLVRRRGQEARLRCSPMKGHSHVYWYRQLPEEGLKFMVYLQKENIIDESGMPKERFSAEFPKEGPSILRIQQVVRGDSAAYFCASSVSDRHQETQYFGPGTRLLVL.

The CDR3: CASSNYYEQYF. CDR3 coding DNA: TGTGCCAGCAGTAATTACTACGAGCAGTACTTC. V is TRBV12-3 or TRBV12-4 and J is TRBJ2-7; no firm D call. V gave up 5 bases and J gave up 3 bases, with 5 bases separating them. This CDR3 spans 11 amino acids.

The genes are TRBV9 and TRBJ1-1; 8 bases are a match to TRBD1. V was pared by 4 bases and J by 12 bases, with 8 bases of the junction left unmatched. Germline V gives CDR1 SGDLS, CDR2 YYNGEE. The CDR3 spans 12 residues. CDR3 DNA sequence: TGTGCCAGCAGCCCCCAGGACAGGGAACCTTTCTTT. Encoded protein: CASSPQDREPFF.

J is TRBJ2-1 and V is TRBV11-2; the D gene is possibly TRBD2 (6 bases). Trimming took off 5 bases at V and 5 bases at J, with 16 bases between the two ends. The germline V gene encodes CDR1 SGHAT and CDR2 FQNNGV. The CDR3 spans 15 residues. CDR3 in amino acids: CASSPMGREHNEQFF. The CDR3 region has the DNA TGTGCCAGCAGCCCTATGGGGCGGGAACACAATGAGCAGTTCTTC. Full variable domain (outside the CDR3, taken from reference TRBV11-2 and TRBJ2-1): EAGVAQSPRYKIIEKRQSVAFWCNPISGHATLYWYQQILGQGPKLLIQFQNNGVVDDSQLPKDRFSAERLKGVDSTLKIQPAKLEDSAVYLCASSPMGREHNEQFFGPGTRLTVL.

The chain carries TRBV10-1 and TRBJ1-1; maybe TRBD1 (6 bases). Germline CDR1 WNHNN, CDR2 SYGVQD (reference sequence). Trimming shortened V by 0 bases and J by 1 base, and 15 bases separated the two germline ends. There are 17 residues in the CDR3. The CDR3 nucleotides are TGCGCCAGCAGTGAGTCGGGAAGGGGGTCAGGGAACACTGAAGCTTTCTTT. This gives the protein CASSESGRGSGNTEAFF.

J is TRBJ2-6 and V is TRBV14; 7 nucleotides line up with TRBD2. This CDR3 comprises 16 residues. V was clipped by 8 bases and J by 0 bases; unmatched bases: 7. In germline, CDR1 is SGHDN, CDR2 FVKESK. CDR3 in amino acids: CASRLSGYSGANVLTF. In nucleotides, the CDR3 is TGTGCCAGCCGGCTTAGCGGGTACTCTGGGGCCAACGTCCTGACTTTC.

CDR3: CASSPIAESKETQYF. In nucleotides, the CDR3 is TGCGCCAGCAGTCCCATAGCGGAGTCAAAAGAGACCCAGTACTTC. The rearrangement joins TRBV10-1 to TRBJ2-5; D perhaps matches TRBD2 (6 bases). Per germline, CDR1 WNHNN and CDR2 SYGVQD (reference sequence). The V end lost 5 bases, the J end lost 3 bases, and 16 bases lay between the germline ends. This CDR3 has 15 amino acids.

This chain links TRBV28 with TRBJ1-5; the match to TRBD1 covers 8 bases. The CDR3 totals 15 residues. The V gene end was trimmed by 5 bases and the J gene end by 2 bases; junction bases not matched to a gene: 5. The V gene's germline CDR1 is MDHEN and CDR2 SYDVKM. The CDR3 loop reads CASSHPGQGNQPQHF. Written as DNA, the CDR3 is TGTGCCAGCAGTCACCCGGGACAGGGCAATCAGCCCCAGCATTTT.

V is TRBV7-9 and J is TRBJ1-1; 7 bases align to TRBD1. J was trimmed by 5 bases and V by 5 bases; bases with no gene match: 5. CDR3 length: 13 residues. The V gene's germline CDR1 is SEHNR and CDR2 FQNEAQ (reference sequence). The CDR3 DNA follows: TGTGCCAGCAGCAAACGACAGGGTACTGAAGCTTTCTTT. This codes for CASSKRQGTEAFF.

The chain joins TRBV28 to TRBJ1-1, with D unresolved. There are 14 residues in the CDR3. Germline V lookup: CDR1 MDHEN, CDR2 SYDVKM. Trimming left V 3 bases short and J 2 bases short, with 10 bases between. CDR3 region: CASSLAGPNTEAFF. In DNA form, the CDR3 reads TGTGCCAGCAGTTTGGCAGGCCCTAACACTGAAGCTTTCTTT. Looking up the rest from reference TRBV28 and TRBJ1-1 gives the full variable domain: DVKVTQSSRYLVKRTGEKVFLECVQDMDHENMFWYRQDPGLGLRLIYFSYDVKMKEKGDIPEGYSVSREKKERFSLILESASTNQTSMYLCASSLAGPNTEAFFGQGTRLTVV.

V is TRBV19 and J is TRBJ1-5, with D tentatively TRBD1 (5 bases). Per the germline V gene, CDR1 is LNHDA and CDR2 is SQIVND (reference sequence). The V gene lost 5 bases and the J gene lost 7 bases, with 12 bases spanning the gap. The length of the CDR3 is 13 residues. The CDR3 nucleotides are TGTGCCAGTAGTGGGACGGGGGAACAGCCCCAGCATTTT. It specifies CASSGTGEQPQHF.

J is TRBJ2-3 and V is TRBV5-1, with 8 bases fitting TRBD2. V shed 4 bases, J shed 3 bases, and the junction held 7 bases outside the gene matches. Germline lookup yields CDR1 SGHRS and CDR2 YFSETQ. CDR3 length equals 15 residues. The CDR3 DNA sequence: TGCGCCAGCAGCGGAAATAGCGGGACTACAGATACGCAGTATTTT. Amino acid sequence: CASSGNSGTTDTQYF.

The genes are TRBV11-3 and TRBJ2-1; D possibly corresponds to TRBD1 (5 bases). With 5 bases removed from V and 2 bases from J, the gap between germline ends came to 7 bases. This CDR3 region has 13 residues. Germline V gives CDR1 SGHNT, CDR2 YENEEA. The CDR3 protein is CASSPTAYNEQFF. The CDR3 region has the DNA TGTGCCAGCAGCCCGACAGCCTACAATGAGCAGTTCTTC.

The chain has TRBV19 and TRBJ2-1, with a possible D match to TRBD1 (5 bases). This CDR3 comprises 15 residues. Germline values: CDR1 LNHDA, CDR2 SQIVND (reference sequence). Deletions cut 6 bases from V and 5 bases from J, with 17 bases between. The CDR3 region is CASSPMLGRNNEQFF. The CDR3 DNA reads as TGTGCCAGTAGCCCCATGTTGGGGCGGAACAATGAGCAGTTCTTC.

J is TRBJ1-1 and V is TRBV28; 8 bases map to TRBD1. The junction had 8 bases not matched to a gene; V was cut back by 6 bases and J by 2 bases. CDR3 length equals 15 residues. Germline V gene data show CDR1 as MDHEN and CDR2 as SYDVKM. The chain's CDR3 is CASRGQGGLNTEAFF. CDR3 sequence (DNA): TGTGCCAGCAGAGGACAGGGAGGGTTAAACACTGAAGCTTTCTTT.

J is TRBJ1-2 and V is TRBV30; D unclear. Per the germline V gene, CDR1 is GTSNPN and CDR2 is SVGIG (reference sequence). V lost 8 bases and J 3 bases, leaving 19 bases between the germline ends. There are 14 residues in the CDR3. The chain's CDR3 is CARTPEGYDYGYTF. CDR3 DNA sequence: TGTGCCCGGACTCCAGAGGGATATGACTATGGCTACACCTTC.

The chain combines TRBV3-1 (or the pseudogene TRBV3-2) with TRBJ1-1; perhaps TRBD1 as D (5 bases). Germline V gene data show CDR1 as LGHDT and CDR2 as YNNKEL (reference sequence). Trimming left V 4 bases short and J 1 base short, with 13 bases between. This CDR3 region has 15 residues. DNA of the CDR3: TGTGCCAGCAGCCCAACCCTAGACAGGAACACTGAAGCTTTCTTT. This gives the protein CASSPTLDRNTEAFF.

Regarding this clone: The sample carries other DNA sequences with the same CDR3. CDR3 nucleotide sequence: TGTGCCATCAGTGAGTCCACAGGGGCAAATTCACCCCTCCACTTT. Encoded protein: CAISESTGANSPLHF. The rearrangement links TRBV10-3 to TRBJ1-6; 7 bases are a match to TRBD1. The CDR3 has 15 residues. The germline V gene encodes CDR1 ENHRY and CDR2 SYGVKD. V was clipped by 0 bases and J by 7 bases; unmatched bases: 3.

The gene calls are TRBV3-1 (or the pseudogene TRBV3-2) and TRBJ1-1, with TRBD1 identical over 8 bases. With V trimmed by 8 bases and J by 5 bases, 7 bases remained unmatched. The CDR3 is made up of 13 amino acids. Germline V lookup: CDR1 LGHDT, CDR2 YNNKEL (reference sequence). In DNA form, the CDR3 reads TGTGCCAGCTATGGACAGGGTATGACTGAAGCTTTCTTT. This sequence encodes CASYGQGMTEAFF.

This sequence joins TRBV14 and TRBJ1-3; D remains ambiguous. The germline V and J ends were trimmed by 4 bases and 3 bases, with 13 bases remaining between them. Looked up from germline, CDR1 is SGHDN and CDR2 is FVKESK. CDR3 size: 15 residues. DNA of the CDR3: TGTGCCAGCAGCCGACACTACCGGGATGGAAACACCATATATTTT. It codes for CASSRHYRDGNTIYF.